Shown below are 19 T cell receptor beta chains from a single sample sequenced in a study of beta chain features in type 1 diabetes. Reverse transcription of all isolated RNA meant that expressed TCRB transcripts were sequenced. Only in-frame clones appear in the TCRdb table, and some are missing; sequencing was by immunoSEQ multiplex PCR. The profile covers hundreds of thousands of clones, with roughly an eighth appearing a single time and about 0.015% taken by the ten largest. Study-wide points: Within each of all four CD4+ subsets, Type 1 diabetes patients had TCRB CDR3s that were moderately but significantly shorter.

No antigen is known for these receptors. The sequenced material came from naive CD4+ T cells from blood. These receptors all come from a man aged 30 to 45 with type 1 diabetes.

This clone has just a few counts. The chain recombines TRBV5-4 with TRBJ2-3; 7 positions match TRBD2. With V trimmed by 4 bases and J by 0 bases, 8 bases remained unmatched. The CDR3 runs 16 residues. Germline CDR1 reads SGHNT; CDR2 reads YYREEE (reference sequence). CDR3 region: CASSLGRDRSTDTQYF. In nucleotides, the CDR3 is TGTGCCAGCAGCCTGGGGAGGGACCGTAGCACAGATACGCAGTATTTT.

V is TRBV19 and J is TRBJ2-1, with D possibly being TRBD2 (5 bases). This CDR3 is built from 15 residues. With 3 bases removed from V and 0 bases from J, the gap between germline ends came to 9 bases. Germline CDR1 and CDR2: LNHDA and SQIVND (reference sequence). CDR3 coding DNA: TGTGCCAGTAGTATTCTAGCTGCCTCCTACAATGAGCAGTTCTTC. Protein sequence: CASSILAASYNEQFF.

Comments on this clone: Sequence at one end of the junction differs from germline and may be a read error. This rearrangement joins TRBV19 to TRBJ2-1; 12 bases map to TRBD2. The CDR3 spans 16 residues. Germline V gives CDR1 LNHDA, CDR2 SQIVND (reference sequence). CDR3 amino acids: CASSISGLAGYSEQFF. The CDR3 DNA follows: TGTGCCAGTAGTATAAGTGGACTAGCGGGATACAGTGAGCAGTTCTTC.

The J gene is TRBJ2-7, the V gene TRBV6-5; TRBD2 might be the D (6 bases). This CDR3 has 15 residues. Germline assignment: CDR1 MNHEY and CDR2 SVGAGI. V shed 9 bases and J shed 3 bases, with 21 bases lying between them. This CDR3 is CASGITGLPGYEQYF. The DNA of the CDR3 is TGTGCCAGTGGGATTACGGGACTCCCGGGCTACGAGCAGTACTTC.

This clone was seen more than once but under ten times. V is TRBV2 and J is TRBJ2-7, with 10 bases aligning to TRBD1. The CDR3 sequence is 15 residues long. Per germline, CDR1 SNHLY and CDR2 FYNNEI. With 4 bases clipped from V and 6 bases from J, the junction kept 9 bases outside the gene matches. Here the CDR3 DNA reads TGTGCCAGCAGTGGACAGGGGGCCTTCGGGGGCGAGCAGTACTTC. Amino acid sequence: CASSGQGAFGGEQYF.

The gene calls are TRBV5-4 and TRBJ2-7, with D possibly being TRBD2 (5 bases). This CDR3 is 16 amino acids long. V lost 3 bases and J lost 5, with 21 bases in between. Germline CDR1 is SGHNT and CDR2 is YYREEE (reference sequence). The CDR3 DNA follows: TGTGCCAGCAGCTCCTCTGCCCCACAGCGGCATAACGAGCAGTACTTC. It specifies CASSSSAPQRHNEQYF.

This clone was seen a few times. The chain employs TRBV7-9 and TRBJ2-7, with 9 bases lining up with TRBD2. Losses at the gene ends were 2 bases for V and 2 bases for J; bases not matched to a gene: 4. This CDR3 has 15 residues. The germline V gene encodes CDR1 SEHNR and CDR2 FQNEAQ (reference sequence). Written as DNA, the CDR3 is TGTGCCAGCAGCTTAAGGGGCGGGAGGGCCTACGAGCAGTACTTC. Its translation is CASSLRGGRAYEQYF.

This clone was detected only a few times. Other nucleotide sequences from this sample produce the same CDR3. The rearrangement links TRBV5-1 to TRBJ2-7; 10 bases are a match to TRBD2. Germline lookup yields CDR1 SGHRS and CDR2 YFSETQ. Trimming at V came to 0 bases and at J to 1 base, leaving 1 base not matched to a gene. The CDR3 is 15 residues long. The CDR3: CASSLGTSGSYEQYF. Here the CDR3 DNA reads TGCGCCAGCAGCTTGGGGACTAGCGGATCCTACGAGCAGTACTTC.

This clone was found a few times. The chain recombines TRBV28 with TRBJ2-3; 8 positions match TRBD2. Germline V gene sequence: CDR1 MDHEN, CDR2 SYDVKM. The CDR3 extends over 16 amino acids. The V and J ends lost 6 bases and 0 bases, in that order; junction bases with no gene match: 8. The DNA for the CDR3 is TGTGCCAGCAGGGCGGGGGGCTTAACTAGCACAGATACGCAGTATTTT. It specifies CASRAGGLTSTDTQYF. Based on the CDR3 plus reference TRBV28 and TRBJ2-3, the full variable domain is DVKVTQSSRYLVKRTGEKVFLECVQDMDHENMFWYRQDPGLGLRLIYFSYDVKMKEKGDIPEGYSVSREKKERFSLILESASTNQTSMYLCASRAGGLTSTDTQYFGPGTRLTVL.

This chain connects TRBV14 to TRBJ2-5, with D perhaps matching TRBD2 (6 bases). V was shortened by 3 bases and J by 6 bases, with 20 bases between the two germline ends. The CDR3 is 16 residues long. From germline, CDR1 is SGHDN and CDR2 FVKESK. The chain's CDR3 is CASSHDLSAGRKTQYF. The CDR3 coding sequence is TGTGCCAGCAGCCACGACCTATCGGCGGGAAGGAAGACCCAGTACTTC.

This clone appeared a few times. V is TRBV18 and J is TRBJ2-1; weak D call: TRBD1 (5 bases). Germline values: CDR1 KGHSH, CDR2 LQKENI. The V and J ends lost 4 bases and 1 base respectively, with 11 bases between them. CDR3 length: 15 amino acids. CDR3 region: CASSQNAGSYNEQFF. In DNA, the CDR3 is TGTGCCAGCTCACAAAACGCAGGGTCCTACAATGAGCAGTTCTTC.

The gene calls are TRBV19 and TRBJ2-3; tentative D call: TRBD2 (5 bases). This CDR3 has 12 amino acids. V gave up 5 bases and J gave up 6 bases, with 9 bases separating them. Germline-derived CDR1 and CDR2 are LNHDA and SQIVND (reference sequence). CDR3: CASSAGGDTQYF. CDR3 DNA sequence: TGTGCCAGTAGTGCCGGAGGTGATACGCAGTATTTT.

About this clone: Other DNA sequences in the same sample also yield this CDR3. The rearrangement joins TRBV5-4 to TRBJ2-1; D uncertain. From germline, CDR1 is SGHNT and CDR2 YYREEE (reference sequence). V was cut by 0 bases and J by 0 bases, with 7 bases left in between. The CDR3 spans 15 residues. The CDR3: CASSLDLSSYNEQFF. DNA of the CDR3: TGTGCCAGCAGCTTGGATCTTAGCTCCTACAATGAGCAGTTCTTC.

This chain joins TRBV4-1 and TRBJ2-7, with D perhaps TRBD1 (5 bases). Trimming removed 2 bases at V and 6 bases at J, with 11 bases between. This CDR3 spans 13 amino acids. Germline V CDR1 and CDR2: MGHRA, YSYEKL. Written as DNA, the CDR3 is TGCGCCAGCAGCCAATATTCAGGGTTCGAGCAGTACTTC. It translates to CASSQYSGFEQYF.

V gene TRBV2 combines with J gene TRBJ1-1; 7 bases agree with TRBD1. Germline assignment: CDR1 SNHLY and CDR2 FYNNEI. CDR3 length: 12 amino acids. Trimming took 7 bases from V and 6 from J; bases not matched to a gene: 5. CDR3 in DNA: TGTGCCAGCAACGACAGGGTGGCTGAAGCTTTCTTT. Its translation: CASNDRVAEAFF.

This sequence joins TRBV18 and TRBJ1-5; 11 bases align to TRBD1. Germline CDR1 KGHSH, CDR2 LQKENI. V was pared by 6 bases and J by 6 bases, with 7 bases of the junction left unmatched. CDR3 size: 15 residues. The CDR3 protein is CASSPDRGQGQPQHF. The CDR3 DNA is TGTGCCAGCTCTCCGGACAGGGGGCAAGGTCAGCCCCAGCATTTT.

V gene TRBV6-5 combines with J gene TRBJ2-7; no definite D call. This CDR3 spans 13 amino acids. Germline V gene data show CDR1 as MNHEY and CDR2 as SVGAGI. Trimming took off 8 bases at V and 0 bases at J, with 11 bases between the two ends. In DNA form, the CDR3 reads TGTGCCAGCGTAAGCCCTTTCTCCTACGAGCAGTACTTC. It translates to CASVSPFSYEQYF.

This chain uses TRBV29-1 with TRBJ2-5; TRBD1 agrees at 7 bases. The CDR3 is 13 residues long. V lost 4 bases, J lost 5 bases, and 7 bases stayed unmatched. Germline V gives CDR1 SQVTM, CDR2 ANQGSEA. The CDR3 spells CSVVRGPGETQYF. In DNA, the CDR3 is TGCAGCGTTGTTAGGGGGCCAGGGGAGACCCAGTACTTC. Full variable domain (missing parts from reference TRBV29-1 and TRBJ2-5): SAVISQKPSRDICQRGTSLTIQCQVDSQVTMMFWYRQQPGQSLTLIATANQGSEATYESGFVIDKFPISRPNLTFSTLTVSNMSPEDSSIYLCSVVRGPGETQYFGPGTRLLVL.

Comments on this clone: At one of its ends the junction is not consistent with the germline gene, which may arise from a read error. This rearrangement joins TRBV30 to TRBJ2-5, with D perhaps TRBD2 (5 bases). CDR3 length: 11 amino acids. CDR1 and CDR2 from the germline V gene are GTSNPN and SVGIG (reference sequence). The CDR3 DNA follows: TGTGCCTGGAGTGTACTGGGAGCCCGCAACTTC. It specifies CAWSVLGARNF.